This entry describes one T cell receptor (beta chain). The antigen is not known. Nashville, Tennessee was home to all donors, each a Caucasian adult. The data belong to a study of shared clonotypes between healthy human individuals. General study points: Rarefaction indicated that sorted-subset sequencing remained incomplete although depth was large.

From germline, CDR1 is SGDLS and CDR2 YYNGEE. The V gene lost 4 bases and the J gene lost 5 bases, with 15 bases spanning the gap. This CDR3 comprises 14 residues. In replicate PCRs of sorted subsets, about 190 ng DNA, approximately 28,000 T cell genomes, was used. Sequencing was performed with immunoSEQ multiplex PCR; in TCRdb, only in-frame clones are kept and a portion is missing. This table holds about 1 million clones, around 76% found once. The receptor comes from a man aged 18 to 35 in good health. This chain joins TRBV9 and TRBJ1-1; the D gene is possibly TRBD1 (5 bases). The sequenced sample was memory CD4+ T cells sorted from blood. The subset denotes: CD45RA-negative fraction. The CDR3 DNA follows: TGTGCCAGCAGCCCAACAGGAGGGAGTACTGAAGCTTTCTTT. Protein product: CASSPTGGSTEAFF. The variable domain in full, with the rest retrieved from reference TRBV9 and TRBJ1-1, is DSGVTQTPKHLITATGQRVTLRCSPRSGDLSVYWYQQSLDQGLQFLIQYYNGEERAKGNILERFSAQQFPDLHSELNLSSLELGDSALYFCASSPTGGSTEAFFGQGTRLTVV.